This TCR beta chain was observed in a study of type 1 regulatory T cells. Study in general: An in vitro protocol generated T-allo10, a Tr1-enriched, alloantigen-specific CD4 T cell product. Overall study results and limits: Compared with non-Tr1 cells, Tr1 cells showed a narrower TCR repertoire.

The CDR3 covers 15 residues. V dropped 5 bases and J dropped 3; count of bases not matched to a gene: 10. Germline V gives CDR1 MDHEN, CDR2 SYDVKM. TCRdb reanalysed the reads using MiXCR and keeps one entry per CDR3 protein. Seen here are about 42,000 distinct CDR3 sequences, 12% observed once, and the top ten hold around 8%. Concerning this clonotype: What it binds is not known.

The receptor comes from a human donor in good health. The sequenced sample consisted of cultured non-Tr1 T cells, either the whole culture or a sorted T cell fraction (not recorded which). V is TRBV28 and J is TRBJ2-7, with 7 nucleotides matching TRBD1. CDR3 protein: CASSITGTVNYEQYF. The CDR3 nucleotides are TGTGCCAGCAGTATTACCGGGACAGTCAACTACGAGCAGTACTTC.